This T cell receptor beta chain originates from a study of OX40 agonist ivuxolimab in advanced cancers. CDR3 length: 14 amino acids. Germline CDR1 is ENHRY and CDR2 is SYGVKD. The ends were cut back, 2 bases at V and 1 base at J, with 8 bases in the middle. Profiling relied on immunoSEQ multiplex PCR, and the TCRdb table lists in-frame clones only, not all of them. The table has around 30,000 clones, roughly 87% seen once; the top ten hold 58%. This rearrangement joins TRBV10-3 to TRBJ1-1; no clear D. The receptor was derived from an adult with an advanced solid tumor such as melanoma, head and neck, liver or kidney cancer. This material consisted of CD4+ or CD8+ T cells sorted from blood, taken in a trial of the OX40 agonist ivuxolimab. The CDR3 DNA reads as TGTGCCATCAGTGAGGGTAACCGGAACACTGAAGCTTTCTTT. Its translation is CAISEGNRNTEAFF.